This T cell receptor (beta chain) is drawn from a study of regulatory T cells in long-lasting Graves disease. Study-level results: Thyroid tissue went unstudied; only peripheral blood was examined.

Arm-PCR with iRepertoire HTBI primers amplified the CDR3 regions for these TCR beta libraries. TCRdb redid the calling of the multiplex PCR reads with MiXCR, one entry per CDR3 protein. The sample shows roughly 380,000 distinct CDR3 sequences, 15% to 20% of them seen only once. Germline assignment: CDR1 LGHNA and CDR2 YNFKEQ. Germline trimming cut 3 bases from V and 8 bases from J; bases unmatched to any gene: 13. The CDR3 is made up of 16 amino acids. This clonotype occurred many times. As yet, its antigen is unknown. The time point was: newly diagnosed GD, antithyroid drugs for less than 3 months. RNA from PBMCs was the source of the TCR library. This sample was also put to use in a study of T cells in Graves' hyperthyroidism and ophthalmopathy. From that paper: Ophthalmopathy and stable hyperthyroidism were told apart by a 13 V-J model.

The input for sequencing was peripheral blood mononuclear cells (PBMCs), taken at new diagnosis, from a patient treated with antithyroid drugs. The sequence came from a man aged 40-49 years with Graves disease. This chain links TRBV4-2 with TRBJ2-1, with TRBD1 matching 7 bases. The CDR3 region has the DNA TGTGCCAGCAGCCAGGAAGGGGGCAGGGGCGTCGATGAGCAGTTCTTC. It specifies CASSQEGGRGVDEQFF.